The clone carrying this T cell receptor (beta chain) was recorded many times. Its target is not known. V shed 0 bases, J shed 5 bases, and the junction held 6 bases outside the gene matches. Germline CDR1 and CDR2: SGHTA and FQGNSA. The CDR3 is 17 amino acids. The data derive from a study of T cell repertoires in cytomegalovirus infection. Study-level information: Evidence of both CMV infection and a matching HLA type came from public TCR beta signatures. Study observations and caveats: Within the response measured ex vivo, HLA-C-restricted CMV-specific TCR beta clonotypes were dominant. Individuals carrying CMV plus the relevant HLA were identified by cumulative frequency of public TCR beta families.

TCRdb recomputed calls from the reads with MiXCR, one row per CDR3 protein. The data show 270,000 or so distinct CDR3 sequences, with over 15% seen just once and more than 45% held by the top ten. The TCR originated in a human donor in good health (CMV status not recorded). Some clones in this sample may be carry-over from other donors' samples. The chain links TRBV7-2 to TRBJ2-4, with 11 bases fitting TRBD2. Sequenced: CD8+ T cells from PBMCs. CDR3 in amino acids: CASSLAASGGLQNIQYF. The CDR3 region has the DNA TGTGCCAGCAGCTTAGCGGCTAGCGGGGGGCTCCAAAACATTCAGTACTTC.